The T cell receptor beta chain described here comes from a study of CXCR3-negative and CXCR3-positive naive CD8 T cells. General observations from the study: The TRBV-TRBJ usage of naive CXCR3-negative and CXCR3-positive cells was similar, but that of memory cells differed.

In preparing the TRB cDNA libraries, 5' RACE with UMI labels was used. TCRdb reworked the 5' RACE reads into one entry per CDR3 protein, no DNA. The listing records over 100,000 distinct CDR3 sequences. The CDR3 is made up of 14 amino acids. Comments on this clonotype: The antigen remains unidentified.

Material: naive CXCR3- CD8+ T cells from blood. Subset indicated: CD45RO-CCR7+CD27+CD95- naive CD8+ T cells lacking CXCR3 (TNR3-). The rearrangement uses TRBV12-3 or TRBV12-4 and TRBJ1-1. This clonotype was obtained from a human donor in good health. Some clones in this sample may be carry-over from other donors' samples. This CDR3 reads CASSLFAGQGEAFF.